This T cell receptor beta chain appears in the sequencing data of a study of identifying expanded T cells in peripheral blood. The study, taken as a whole, reports: Variance in clone template counts between roughly two-week samples significantly increased with total template count across all healthy donors.

For this clone: Its specificity is unknown.

The data were produced by immunoSEQ multiplex PCR, yet TCRdb's version contains in-frame clones alone and is incomplete. The sample includes tens of thousands of clones, approximately 88% of them seen just once. The sequencing input was blood. This clonotype was obtained from a person between 18 and 75 years old in good health.

CDR3 DNA: TGTGCCAGCAGCGTAGCTCCGGGACACATATATGGCTACACCTTC. Encoded protein: CASSVAPGHIYGYTF. J is TRBJ1-2 and V is TRBV9; TRBD1 might be the D (6 bases). The V end was cut by 0 bases, the J end by 5 bases, with 14 bases between. Germline loops: CDR1 SGDLS, CDR2 YYNGEE. The CDR3 covers 15 residues.